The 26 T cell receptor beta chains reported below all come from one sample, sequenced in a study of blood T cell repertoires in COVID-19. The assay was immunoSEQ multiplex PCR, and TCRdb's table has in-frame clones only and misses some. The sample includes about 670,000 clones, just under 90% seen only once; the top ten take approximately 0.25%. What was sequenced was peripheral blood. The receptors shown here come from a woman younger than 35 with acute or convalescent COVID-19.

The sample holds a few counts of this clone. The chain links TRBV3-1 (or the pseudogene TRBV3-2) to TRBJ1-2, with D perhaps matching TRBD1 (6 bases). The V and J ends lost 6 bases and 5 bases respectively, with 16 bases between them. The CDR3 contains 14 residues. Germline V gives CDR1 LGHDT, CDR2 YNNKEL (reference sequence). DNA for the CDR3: TGTGCCAGCAGACACGCCGCAGGGGATTATGGCTACACCTTC. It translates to CASRHAAGDYGYTF.

Here the CDR3 DNA reads TGTGCCAGCAGGAGGGGACGACAGGGGGCGAATGAAAAACTGTTTTTT. Its protein product is CASRRGRQGANEKLFF. The genes are TRBV2 and TRBJ1-4; 10 bases fit TRBD1. V lost 6 bases to trimming and J lost 5 bases; unmatched junction nucleotides: 9. Germline values: CDR1 SNHLY, CDR2 FYNNEI. The CDR3 totals 16 residues.

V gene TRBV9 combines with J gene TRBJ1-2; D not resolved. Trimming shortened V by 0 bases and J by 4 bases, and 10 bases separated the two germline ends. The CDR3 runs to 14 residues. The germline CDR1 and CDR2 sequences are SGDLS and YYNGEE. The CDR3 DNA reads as TGTGCCAGCAGCGTAGACACAGTACCCTATGGCTACACCTTC. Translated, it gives CASSVDTVPYGYTF.

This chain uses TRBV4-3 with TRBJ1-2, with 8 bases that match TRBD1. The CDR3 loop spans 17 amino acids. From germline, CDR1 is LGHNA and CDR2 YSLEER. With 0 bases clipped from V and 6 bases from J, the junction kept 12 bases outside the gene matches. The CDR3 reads CASSQDPGGLLLHGYTF. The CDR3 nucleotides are TGCGCCAGCAGCCAAGATCCAGGGGGCCTATTATTGCATGGCTACACCTTC.

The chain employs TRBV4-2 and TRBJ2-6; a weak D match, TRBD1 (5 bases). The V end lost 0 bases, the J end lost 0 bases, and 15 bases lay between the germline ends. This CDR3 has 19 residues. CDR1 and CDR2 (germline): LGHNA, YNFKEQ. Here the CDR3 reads CASSQELARASSGANVLTF. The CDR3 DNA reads TGTGCCAGCAGCCAAGAGCTTGCCAGGGCGAGCTCTGGGGCCAACGTCCTGACTTTC.

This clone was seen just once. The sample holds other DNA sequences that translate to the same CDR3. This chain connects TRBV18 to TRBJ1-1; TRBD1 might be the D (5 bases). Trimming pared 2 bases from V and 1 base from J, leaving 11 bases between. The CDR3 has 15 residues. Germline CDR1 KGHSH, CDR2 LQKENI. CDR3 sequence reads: CASSPLGRGNTEAFF. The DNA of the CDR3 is TGTGCCAGCTCACCATTGGGGCGAGGGAACACTGAAGCTTTCTTT.

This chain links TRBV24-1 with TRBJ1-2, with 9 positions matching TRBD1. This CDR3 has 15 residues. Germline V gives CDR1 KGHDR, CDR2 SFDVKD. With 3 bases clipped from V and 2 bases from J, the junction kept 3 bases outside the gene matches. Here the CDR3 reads CATSDAGTGNYGYTF. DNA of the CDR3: TGTGCCACCAGTGATGCCGGGACAGGGAACTATGGCTACACCTTC.

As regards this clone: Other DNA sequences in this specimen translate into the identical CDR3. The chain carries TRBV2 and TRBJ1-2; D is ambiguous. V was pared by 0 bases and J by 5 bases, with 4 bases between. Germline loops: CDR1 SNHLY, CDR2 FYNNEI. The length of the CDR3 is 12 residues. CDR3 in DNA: TGTGCCAGCAGTGAAGCGAGGTATGGCTACACCTTC. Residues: CASSEARYGYTF.

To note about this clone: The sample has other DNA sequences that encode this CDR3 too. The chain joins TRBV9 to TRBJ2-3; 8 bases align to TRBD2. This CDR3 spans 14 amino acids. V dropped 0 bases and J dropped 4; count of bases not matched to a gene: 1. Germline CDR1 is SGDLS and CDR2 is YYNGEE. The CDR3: CASSVAGGPDTQYF. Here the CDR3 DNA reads TGTGCCAGCAGCGTAGCGGGGGGGCCAGATACGCAGTATTTT.

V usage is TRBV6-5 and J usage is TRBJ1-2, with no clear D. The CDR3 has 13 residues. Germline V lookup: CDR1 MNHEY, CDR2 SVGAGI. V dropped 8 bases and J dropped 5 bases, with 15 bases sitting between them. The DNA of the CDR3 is TGTGCCAGCGCTCAAACCCTCCTATATGGCTACACCTTC. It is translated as CASAQTLLYGYTF.

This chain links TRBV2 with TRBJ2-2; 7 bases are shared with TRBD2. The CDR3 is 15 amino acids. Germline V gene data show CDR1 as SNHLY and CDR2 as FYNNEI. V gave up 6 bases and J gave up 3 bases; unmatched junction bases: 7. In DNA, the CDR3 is TGTGCCAGCAGCCTAGCTAGCGGATACACCGGGGAGCTGTTTTTT. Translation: CASSLASGYTGELFF.

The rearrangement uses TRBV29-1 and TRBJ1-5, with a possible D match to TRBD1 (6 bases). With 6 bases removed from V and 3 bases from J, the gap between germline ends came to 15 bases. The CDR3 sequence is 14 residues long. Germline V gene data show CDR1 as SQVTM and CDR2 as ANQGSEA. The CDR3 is CSVKTGKHNQPQHF. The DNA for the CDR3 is TGCAGCGTGAAGACAGGCAAACACAATCAGCCCCAGCATTTT. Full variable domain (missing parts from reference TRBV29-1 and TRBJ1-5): SAVISQKPSRDICQRGTSLTIQCQVDSQVTMMFWYRQQPGQSLTLIATANQGSEATYESGFVIDKFPISRPNLTFSTLTVSNMSPEDSSIYLCSVKTGKHNQPQHFGDGTRLSIL.

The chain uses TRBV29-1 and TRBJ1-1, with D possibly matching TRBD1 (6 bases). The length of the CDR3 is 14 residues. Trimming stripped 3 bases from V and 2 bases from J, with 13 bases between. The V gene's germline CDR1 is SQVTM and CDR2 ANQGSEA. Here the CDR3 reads CSVDSRTVNTEAFF. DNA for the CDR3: TGCAGCGTTGACAGTAGGACAGTCAACACTGAAGCTTTCTTT.

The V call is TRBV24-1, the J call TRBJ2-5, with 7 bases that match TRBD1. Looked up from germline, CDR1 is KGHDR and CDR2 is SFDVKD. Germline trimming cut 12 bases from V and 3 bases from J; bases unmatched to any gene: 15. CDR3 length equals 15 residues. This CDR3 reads CAPTGVQGLEETQYF. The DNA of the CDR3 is TGTGCCCCTACTGGGGTACAGGGGTTGGAAGAGACCCAGTACTTC.

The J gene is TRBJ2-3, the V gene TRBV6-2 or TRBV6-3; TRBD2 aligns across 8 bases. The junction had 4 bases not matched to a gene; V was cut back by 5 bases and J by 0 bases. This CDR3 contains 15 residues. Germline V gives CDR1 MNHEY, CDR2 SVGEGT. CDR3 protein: CASSHPSGSTDTQYF. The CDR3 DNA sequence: TGTGCCAGCAGTCATCCTAGCGGGAGCACAGATACGCAGTATTTT.

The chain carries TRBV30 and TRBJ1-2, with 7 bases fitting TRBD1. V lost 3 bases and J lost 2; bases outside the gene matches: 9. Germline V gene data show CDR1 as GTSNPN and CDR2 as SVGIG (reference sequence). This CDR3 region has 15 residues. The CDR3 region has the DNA TGTGCCTGGAGGAAGACAGGGAAATCAAACTATGGCTACACCTTC. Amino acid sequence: CAWRKTGKSNYGYTF.

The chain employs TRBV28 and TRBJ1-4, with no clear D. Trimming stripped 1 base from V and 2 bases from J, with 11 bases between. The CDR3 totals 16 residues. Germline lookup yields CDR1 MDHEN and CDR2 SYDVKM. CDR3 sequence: CASSLLVAGTNEKLFF. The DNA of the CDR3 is TGTGCCAGCAGTTTATTAGTGGCAGGTACTAATGAAAAACTGTTTTTT.

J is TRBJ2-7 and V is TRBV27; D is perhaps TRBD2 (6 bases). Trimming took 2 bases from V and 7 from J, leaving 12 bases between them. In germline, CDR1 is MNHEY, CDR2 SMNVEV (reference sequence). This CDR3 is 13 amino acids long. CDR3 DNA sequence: TGTGCCAGCAGTTTAAGTCGGGGGAGAGAGCAGTACTTC. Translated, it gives CASSLSRGREQYF.

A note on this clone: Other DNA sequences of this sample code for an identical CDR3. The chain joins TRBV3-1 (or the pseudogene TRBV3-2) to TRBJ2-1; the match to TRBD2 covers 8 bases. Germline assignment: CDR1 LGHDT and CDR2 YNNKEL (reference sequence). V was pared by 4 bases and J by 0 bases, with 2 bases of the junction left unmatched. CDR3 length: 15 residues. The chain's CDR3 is CASSPSGGSYNEQFF. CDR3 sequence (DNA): TGTGCCAGCAGCCCGAGCGGGGGCTCCTACAATGAGCAGTTCTTC.

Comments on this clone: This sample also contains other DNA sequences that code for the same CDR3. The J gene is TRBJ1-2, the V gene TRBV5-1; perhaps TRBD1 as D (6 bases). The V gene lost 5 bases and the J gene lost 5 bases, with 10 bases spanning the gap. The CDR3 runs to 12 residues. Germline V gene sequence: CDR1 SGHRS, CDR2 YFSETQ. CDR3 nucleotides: TGCGCCAGCAGTTTAAGGGGGTATGGCTACACCTTC. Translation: CASSLRGYGYTF. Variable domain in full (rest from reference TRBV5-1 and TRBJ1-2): KAGVTQTPRYLIKTRGQQVTLSCSPISGHRSVSWYQQTPGQGLQFLFEYFSETQRNKGNFPGRFSGRQFSNSRSEMNVSTLELGDSALYLCASSLRGYGYTFGSGTRLTVV.

The CDR3 DNA reads TGTGCCAGCAGCCATCTCGTGGGGCTCGAAGTAGAAGAGACCCAGTACTTC. Protein product: CASSHLVGLEVEETQYF. The V call is TRBV14, the J call TRBJ2-5, with D possibly matching TRBD1 (5 bases). V lost 3 bases and J 3 bases, leaving 20 bases between the germline ends. Germline CDR1 is SGHDN and CDR2 is FVKESK. The CDR3 spans 17 residues. Full variable domain (remainder filled in from reference TRBV14 and TRBJ2-5): EAGVTQFPSHSVIEKGQTVTLRCDPISGHDNLYWYRRVMGKEIKFLLHFVKESKQDESGMPNNRFLAERTGGTYSTLKVQPAELEDSGVYFCASSHLVGLEVEETQYFGPGTRLLVL.

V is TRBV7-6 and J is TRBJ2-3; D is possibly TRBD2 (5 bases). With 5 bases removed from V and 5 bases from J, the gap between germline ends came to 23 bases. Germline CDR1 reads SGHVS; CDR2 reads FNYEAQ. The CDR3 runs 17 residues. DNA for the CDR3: TGTGCCAGCAGCGTCCCCCGAGGGCTTAAGGAGGAAGATACGCAGTATTTT. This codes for CASSVPRGLKEEDTQYF. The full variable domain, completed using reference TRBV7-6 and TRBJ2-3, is GAGVSQSPRYKVTKRGQDVALRCDPISGHVSLYWYRQALGQGPEFLTYFNYEAQQDKSGLPNDRFSAERPEGSISTLTIQRTEQRDSAMYRCASSVPRGLKEEDTQYFGPGTRLTVL.

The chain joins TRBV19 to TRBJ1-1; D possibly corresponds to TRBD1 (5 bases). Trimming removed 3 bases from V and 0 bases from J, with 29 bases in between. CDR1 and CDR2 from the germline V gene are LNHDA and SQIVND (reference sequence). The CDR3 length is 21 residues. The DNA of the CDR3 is TGTGCCAGTAGTATTGAACCCACGCGCCGGGACTGGGAGAAATTGAACACTGAAGCTTTCTTT. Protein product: CASSIEPTRRDWEKLNTEAFF.

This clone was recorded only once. The CDR3 DNA sequence: TGTGCCAGCTCACCACCGGTCACAGGGAAAGCTTTCTTT. It yields the protein CASSPPVTGKAFF. The gene calls are TRBV18 and TRBJ1-1, with D possibly matching TRBD1 (6 bases). This CDR3 spans 13 amino acids. Trimming removed 0 bases from V and 9 bases from J, with 11 bases in between. In germline, CDR1 is KGHSH, CDR2 LQKENI.

The CDR3 sequence is CASSPGTVGQYF. CDR3 bases: TGTGCCAGCAGTCCAGGGACAGTGGGGCAGTACTTC. The gene calls are TRBV12-3 or TRBV12-4 and TRBJ2-7; 7 bases fit TRBD1. The junction had 7 bases not matched to a gene; V was cut back by 5 bases and J by 9 bases. This CDR3 has 12 residues.

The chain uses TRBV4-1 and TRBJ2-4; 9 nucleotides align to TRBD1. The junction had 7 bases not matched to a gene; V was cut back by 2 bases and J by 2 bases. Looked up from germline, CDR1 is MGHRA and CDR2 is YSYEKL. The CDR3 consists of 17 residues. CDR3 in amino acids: CASSQLRTGATKNIQYF. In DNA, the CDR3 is TGCGCCAGCAGCCAACTTAGGACAGGGGCGACCAAAAACATTCAGTACTTC.